This T cell receptor beta chain emerged from a study of T cell clones after liver transplantation (dated by TCRdb to between 2018 and 2021). At the level of the whole study: ITN030ST, the source of the samples, was a randomized trial that attempted immunosuppression withdrawal within 2 years of liver transplantation. After a pre-transplant mixed lymphocyte reaction, TCRbeta sequencing was used to pinpoint donor-reactive T cell clones, which were subsequently tracked in post-transplant blood. A cohort of 8 liver transplant recipients was studied, of whom 3 were classified as tolerant and 5 as non-tolerant. The subjects received no induction therapy and were kept on standard immunosuppression until randomization at 12-24 months post-transplant. Blood samples were collected pre-transplant, pre-randomization before withdrawal, and post-randomization after either full withdrawal or failed withdrawal. Of the eight recipients, a few were HCV-positive, while the remaining recipients had been transplanted for non-autoimmune, non-viral indications. To count as tolerant, a recipient had to stay completely off immunosuppression for at least one year without liver enzymes climbing beyond twice the upper limit of normal. As an antigen-independent comparator for donor-reactive sequences, third party-reactive TCRbeta sequences were also identified from pre-transplant MLRs. What the study reported, not specific to this receptor: Without allograft tissue specimens, donor-reactive T cells may have migrated into the graft rather than being deleted. Because of small, heterogeneous patient numbers and non-standardized post-transplant time points, the conclusions were only preliminary. In a couple of subjects, low numbers of available donor cells limited the measurable donor-reactive repertoire. When repertoire turnover was accounted for, significantly reduced detection of donor-reactive sequences was found in 7 of 8 subjects for CD4 and in 8 of 8 subjects for CD8. Donor-reactive sequences decreased more than third party-reactive sequences, which suggests partial antigen-specific deletion that was not related to withdrawal success. In 5 of 8 subjects, regardless of tolerance or HCV status, circulating donor-reactive CD4 TCRbeta sequences dropped significantly post-transplant.

The time point label here, explained by the study, means: pre-transplant. Thawed unstimulated PBMCs were stained for CD3, CD4 and CD8 and FACS-sorted into CD3+CD4+ and CD3+CD8+ populations. Each of the 8 studied subjects was randomized to immunosuppression withdrawal. The Qiagen DNeasy Blood and Tissue Kit was used for isolation of genomic DNA. Via the germline V gene, CDR1 is LGHNT and CDR2 FRNRAP. Compared with germline, V lacks 1 base and J lacks 3 bases; bases without a gene match: 13. There are 18 amino acids in the CDR3, from cysteine to phenylalanine inclusive. Left in the record is the CDR3 DNA by itself, 54 bases read in frame from the first base. On this clone itself: No cognate antigen has been identified for it. Base qualities are not provided; no much larger clone lies one nucleotide away.

High-throughput TCRbeta CDR3 sequencing of frozen genomic DNA was performed by immunoSEQ, with PCR amplification, mapping, bias correction and internal controls included. The paper's data handling went like this. Only productive rearrangements were retained, and each unique TCRbeta sequence was defined by its CDR3 nucleotide sequence together with its V and J gene. For a sequence to be called donor-reactive, it needed a frequency of at least 0.01% and at least 5-fold expansion in CFSE-low cells compared with unstimulated pre-transplant cells. Minimum frequency thresholds were set for each subject on the basis of the unstimulated sample with the lowest template count, so that a detection power of at least 90% was ensured. Repertoire turnover was measured by Jensen-Shannon divergence between the top 1000 TCRbeta sequences post- and pre-transplant. Two-sided Fisher's exact tests were used to test for changes in the detection of donor-reactive sequences. TCRdb provides this immuneACCESS table in a form limited to in-frame rearrangements. Some clones are lacking; in checked studies, under half of them reflect an unresolved V gene, and why the rest are absent is not known. V, J and clone size are taken as reported in that table, and D and trimming were inferred from the DNA itself. In all, the sample holds more than 95,000 clones, and 75% to 85% of those were seen once. The ten largest account for around 0.97% of the sample.

The receptor comes from a human donor who received a liver transplant. The chain is assembled from TRBV12-5 and TRBJ2-7; TRBD1 aligns with 9 central bases. The sequencing used CD4+ T cells from blood, collected before liver transplant. For the CDR3, the sequence is CASGLDAPPGTGSYEQYF. The sequenced DNA: TGTGCTAGTGGTTTGGACGCACCCCCCGGGACAGGGAGCTACGAGCAGTACTTC.